The 22 T cell receptor beta chains reported below all come from one sample, sequenced in a study of tumor-infiltrating lymphocytes in primary liver carcinoma. The study co-extracted DNA and RNA from roughly 20-30 mg of unsorted bulk tissue. TCR beta cDNA was made from roughly 500 ng total RNA with a constant-region primer. Library construction for TCR beta comprised three nested multiplex PCR rounds performed with slightly modified ARM-PCR. The first two PCR rounds, roughly 9 cycles each, used TRBV1-TRBV30 forward primers and a C-beta reverse primer. TCRdb recomputed calls from the multiplex PCR reads with MiXCR, one row per CDR3 protein. The sample includes about 99,000 distinct CDR3 sequences, roughly 69% seen only once; the top ten take 9% to 10%. The source material was liver tumor tissue from sampling region 5. The subset was: tumor region T5, tumor centre. The source of these receptors is a woman aged 60-75 years with primary liver carcinoma and hepatitis B virus infection.

Notes on this clonotype: With a much larger clone just one base away, this may be a read error. The chain links TRBV7-9 to TRBJ1-6; 7 bases map to TRBD1. Germline V CDR1 and CDR2: SEHNR, FQNEAQ (reference sequence). The CDR3 contains 14 residues. The CDR3, as DNA: TGTGCCAGCAGCATCGACAGGGATAATTCACCCCTCCAGTTT. Its protein is CASSIDRDNSPLQF.

As to this clonotype: The junction differs from germline at one of its ends, possibly a read error. V is TRBV6-5 and J is TRBJ1-1; the D gene is possibly TRBD1 (5 bases). Germline loops: CDR1 MNHEY, CDR2 SVGAGI. CDR3 length: 15 amino acids. The CDR3 protein is CARSYSGRGGSEAFF. Written as DNA, the CDR3 is TGTGCCAGAAGTTACTCGGGTAGGGGAGGGTCTGAAGCTTTCTTT.

The chain combines TRBV11-1 with TRBJ2-1; D is uncertain. V was pared by 3 bases and J by 16 bases, with 19 bases between. CDR3 length: 13 residues. Germline loops: CDR1 SGHAT, CDR2 FQDESV (reference sequence). CDR3 nucleotides: TGTGCCAGCAGCTTCGGCACGGATGATGTGCACTTCTTC. Its translation: CASSFGTDDVHFF.

For this clonotype: Relative to the germline gene, one junction end is altered; a read error may explain this. CDR3 region: CASSPGAGGNYGQYF. Written as DNA, the CDR3 is TGCGCCAGCAGCCCCGGGGCAGGGGGCAACTACGGACAGTACTTC. The V and J genes are TRBV11-3 and TRBJ2-7; TRBD1 aligns across 8 bases. The germline gives CDR1 SGHNT, CDR2 YENEEA. This CDR3 contains 15 residues.

A note on this clonotype: A much larger clone differs by one base, so this may be a read error. The chain recombines TRBV7-2 with TRBJ2-3; the D is unclear. The CDR3 loop spans 13 amino acids. Per the germline V gene, CDR1 is SGHTA and CDR2 is FQGNSA. The V gene lost 2 bases and the J gene lost 4 bases, with 7 bases spanning the gap. CDR3 coding DNA: TGTGCCAGCAGCTTAATTGCGTCAGATACGCAGTATTTT. It translates to CASSLIASDTQYF. The full variable domain, rest sourced from reference TRBV7-2 and TRBJ2-3, is GAGVSQSPSNKVTEKGKDVELRCDPISGHTALYWYRQSLGQGLEFLIYFQGNSAPDKSGLPSDRFSAERTGGSVSTLTIQRTQQEDSAVYLCASSLIASDTQYFGPGTRLTVL.

There are many counts of this clonotype. V usage is TRBV7-8 and J usage is TRBJ2-1, with TRBD2 matching 9 bases. The CDR3 is 15 amino acids. V was pared by 3 bases and J by 4 bases, with 4 bases of the junction left unmatched. Germline V gene lookup returns CDR1 SGHVS and CDR2 FQNEAQ. The CDR3 sequence: CASSLFLAGYNEQFF. For the CDR3, the DNA is TGTGCCAGCAGCTTGTTTCTAGCGGGGTACAATGAGCAGTTCTTC.

This clonotype appeared a single time. A clone one base away is much larger, so this may be a read error. Given the absence of the conserved phenylalanine or tryptophan at the CDR3 end, a read error is likely. Here the CDR3 DNA reads TGTGCCAGCAGCTTGAATACAGCATGGGGCATTCAGTACCTC. As protein: CASSLNTAWGIQYL. This chain joins TRBV5-6 and TRBJ2-4; D gene ambiguous. V gave up 1 base and J gave up 9 bases, with 14 bases separating them. Germline V lookup: CDR1 SGHDT, CDR2 YYEEEE. The length of the CDR3 is 14 residues.

Comments on this clonotype: As the CDR3 is not closed by the conserved phenylalanine or tryptophan, this likely results from a read error. V and J are TRBV6-2 or TRBV6-3 and TRBJ2-1; D is possibly TRBD1 (5 bases). There are 14 residues in the CDR3. Germline loops: CDR1 MNHEY, CDR2 SVGEGT. The CDR3 is CTSRAQRTYNEQFV. The CDR3 DNA sequence: TGTACCAGCAGGGCCCAGCGTACCTACAATGAGCAGTTCGTC.

At least ten counts were recorded for this clonotype. The V call is TRBV12-3 or TRBV12-4, the J call TRBJ2-5; 7 bases map to TRBD1. V trimming: 3 bases; J trimming: 5 bases; junction bases outside the gene matches: 9. The CDR3 is 15 amino acids. CDR3 sequence reads: CASSFGNRGGETQYF. The CDR3 DNA sequence: TGTGCCAGCAGTTTCGGTAACAGGGGTGGTGAGACCCAGTACTTC.

Comment on this clonotype: The conserved final phenylalanine or tryptophan is absent from the CDR3, which likely points to a read error. The CDR3 reads CANSIAGGTGDTQYL. For the CDR3, the DNA is TGTGCCAACTCCATAGCGGGAGGGACCGGGGATACGCAGTATTTA. The chain couples TRBV30 to TRBJ2-3, with 11 bases identical to TRBD2. From germline, CDR1 is GTSNPN and CDR2 SVGIG (reference sequence). The V segment lost 8 bases and the J segment 6 bases; nucleotides outside the gene matches: 13. The CDR3 contains 15 residues.

This clonotype has just a few counts. J is TRBJ1-1 and V is TRBV2; possible D gene TRBD1, 5 bases. V lost 7 bases, J lost 12 bases, and 24 bases lay in between. Germline V gene data show CDR1 as SNHLY and CDR2 as FYNNEI. The CDR3 covers 14 residues. CDR3 coding DNA: TGTGCCAGCAAAAGTCAAACGGGGGGAGCTGAGCCTTTCTTT. Protein sequence: CASKSQTGGAEPFF.

The chain is built from TRBV10-3 and TRBJ2-7, with TRBD1 matching 9 bases. V was clipped by 2 bases and J by 7 bases; unmatched bases: 9. The CDR3 has 15 amino acids. Germline V gene sequence: CDR1 ENHRY, CDR2 SYGVKD. The CDR3 bases are TGTGCCATCAGTGAGCGAGGACAGGGGCTGGGGGAGCAGTACTTC. Its translation: CAISERGQGLGEQYF.

This clonotype has more than one count but fewer than ten. A read error may explain this, as a much larger clone is one base away. The chain employs TRBV10-2 and TRBJ2-4, with 12 bases matching TRBD2. The CDR3 is 18 amino acids. Germline V lookup: CDR1 WSHSY, CDR2 SAAADI. CDR3 sequence reads: CTSSDLAGGPGAKNIQYF. CDR3 DNA: TGCACCAGCAGTGATCTAGCGGGAGGGCCGGGAGCCAAAAACATTCAGTACTTC.

Remarks on this clonotype: It may be a read error: a sequence one base away is much more abundant. The rearrangement uses TRBV5-1 and TRBJ2-3; perhaps TRBD1 as D (5 bases). This CDR3 contains 13 residues. Germline CDR1 is SGHRS and CDR2 is YFSETQ. The CDR3 is CASSIQDADRQYF. The CDR3, as DNA: TGCGCCAGCAGCATACAGGACGCAGATAGGCAGTATTTT.

Points on this clonotype: One junction end does not reproduce the germline sequence, and a read error may be involved. The chain joins TRBV6-6 to TRBJ2-2; D assignment may be TRBD1 or TRBD2 (6 bases each). Per germline, CDR1 MNHNY and CDR2 SVGAGI (reference sequence). This CDR3 is 15 amino acids long. The CDR3 loop is CARSYSGGVAGELFF. As DNA, the CDR3 is TGTGCCAGAAGTTACTCCGGGGGCGTAGCCGGGGAGTTGTTTTTT.

To note about this clonotype: One end of the junction fails to match germline, which may point to a read error. J is TRBJ2-7 and V is TRBV11-2; the match to TRBD1 covers 7 bases. CDR3 size: 17 residues. CDR1 is SGHAT, CDR2 FQNNGV, per germline. The CDR3, as DNA: TGTGCCTGCACTCCAACCTATACAGGGGCTAGCTCCTACGAGGAGTACTTC. Protein: CACTPTYTGASSYEEYF.

Comments on this clonotype: A much larger clone differs from this one at a single base, so this may be a read error. The chain joins TRBV28 to TRBJ1-6; tentatively, D is TRBD1 (5 bases). The CDR3 contains 14 residues. Germline CDR1 reads MDHEN; CDR2 reads SYDVKM. This chain's CDR3 is CASNLSSGHSPIHF. The CDR3 coding sequence is TGTGCCAGCAACCTAAGCAGCGGACATTCACCCATCCACTTT.

In regard to this clonotype: Without the conserved terminal phenylalanine or tryptophan, this CDR3 likely stems from a read error. No DNA is shown, since the ends of the CDR3 on it are uncertain; the CDR3 is the one TCRdb lists. The chain has TRBV11-3 and TRBJ2-7; the DNA was not used to check the table's D call, TRBD1. 15 amino acids form the CDR3, both terminal residues included. Germline V lookup: CDR1 SGHNT, CDR2 YENEEA. The CDR3 loop is CVSSPGTGGNYEQYL.

In regard to this clonotype: The junction departs from the called germline gene at one end, perhaps through a read error. The chain has TRBV6-5 and TRBJ1-1, with D tentatively TRBD1 (5 bases). Germline CDR1 MNHEY, CDR2 SVGAGI. This CDR3 region has 16 residues. The DNA for the CDR3 is TGTGCCGGCACTATAAGACCGGGACGTCCGAACACTGATGCTTTCTTT. Translated, it gives CAGTIRPGRPNTDAFF.

The rearrangement joins TRBV20-1 to TRBJ2-7; maybe TRBD2 (6 bases). The CDR3 is made up of 15 amino acids. The V end lost 5 bases, the J end lost 2 bases, and 19 bases lay between the germline ends. The germline gives CDR1 DFQATT, CDR2 SNEGSKA (reference sequence). The DNA of the CDR3 is TGCAGTGCTGGGCCCGGGAGACCCACCACCTACGAGCAGTACTTC. This sequence encodes CSAGPGRPTTYEQYF.

CDR3 residues: CASSQDGGWAGGRYEQYF. DNA for the CDR3: TGTGCCAGCAGCCAAGATGGAGGGTGGGCAGGGGGTAGGTACGAGCAGTACTTC. This chain joins TRBV4-2 and TRBJ2-7, with D tentatively TRBD1 (7 bases). Germline CDR1 reads LGHNA; CDR2 reads YNFKEQ. The CDR3 contains 18 residues. The V and J ends lost 0 bases and 4 bases respectively, with 22 bases between them.

The chain carries TRBV6-5 and TRBJ1-5; 10 nucleotides align to TRBD1. The CDR3 contains 18 residues. V lost 2 bases to trimming and J lost 10 bases; unmatched junction nucleotides: 17. The germline V gene encodes CDR1 MNHEY and CDR2 SVGAGI. CDR3 residues: CASSYLPQGQGTRHPQHF. CDR3 in DNA: TGTGCCAGCAGTTACCTCCCTCAGGGACAGGGGACACGACACCCCCAGCATTTT.